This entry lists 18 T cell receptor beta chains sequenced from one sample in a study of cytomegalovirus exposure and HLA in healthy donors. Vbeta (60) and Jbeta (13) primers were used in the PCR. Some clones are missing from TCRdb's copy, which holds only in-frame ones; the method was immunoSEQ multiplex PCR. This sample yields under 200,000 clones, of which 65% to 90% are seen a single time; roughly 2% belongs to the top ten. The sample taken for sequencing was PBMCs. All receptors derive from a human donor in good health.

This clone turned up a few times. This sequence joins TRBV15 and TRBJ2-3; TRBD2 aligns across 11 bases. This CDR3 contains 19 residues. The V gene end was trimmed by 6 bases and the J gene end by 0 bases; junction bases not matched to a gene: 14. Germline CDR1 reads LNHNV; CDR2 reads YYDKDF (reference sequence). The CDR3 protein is CATSSGGALEYTSTDTQYF. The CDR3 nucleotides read TGTGCCACCAGTAGCGGGGGGGCATTAGAATATACTAGCACAGATACGCAGTATTTT.

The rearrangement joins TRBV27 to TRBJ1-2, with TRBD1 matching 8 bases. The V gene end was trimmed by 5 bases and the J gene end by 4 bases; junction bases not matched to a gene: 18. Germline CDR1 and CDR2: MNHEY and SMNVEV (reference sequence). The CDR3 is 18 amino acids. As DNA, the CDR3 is TGTGCCAGCAGTCTTACAGGGGGAACTCAATCCCGCTTCTATGGCTACACCTTC. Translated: CASSLTGGTQSRFYGYTF.

The DNA of the CDR3 is TGTGCCAGCAGCAACCTCCGGGGGGGCACAGATACGCAGTATTTT. Translated, it gives CASSNLRGGTDTQYF. The chain links TRBV7-9 to TRBJ2-3; 7 bases are a match to TRBD2. This CDR3 has 15 amino acids. With 5 bases clipped from V and 1 base from J, the junction kept 6 bases outside the gene matches. Germline-derived CDR1 and CDR2 are SEHNR and FQNEAQ (reference sequence).

Here the CDR3 DNA reads TGTGCCAGCAGTTTGGGGGGTGTTTCGCAGTATTTT. It is translated as CASSLGGVSQYF. V usage is TRBV27 and J usage is TRBJ2-3; perhaps TRBD2 as D (6 bases). The CDR3 runs to 12 residues. CDR1 and CDR2 from the germline V gene are MNHEY and SMNVEV (reference sequence). V gave up 3 bases and J gave up 10 bases, with 11 bases separating them.

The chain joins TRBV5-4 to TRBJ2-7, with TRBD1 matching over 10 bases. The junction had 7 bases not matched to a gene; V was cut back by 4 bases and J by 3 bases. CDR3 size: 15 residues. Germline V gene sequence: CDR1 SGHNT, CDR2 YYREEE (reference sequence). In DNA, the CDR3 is TGTGCCAGCAGCAAGACAGGGGGCGCTGGCTACGAGCAGTACTTC. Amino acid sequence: CASSKTGGAGYEQYF. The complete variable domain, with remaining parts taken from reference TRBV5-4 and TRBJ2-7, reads ETGVTQSPTHLIKTRGQQVTLRCSSQSGHNTVSWYQQALGQGPQFIFQYYREEENGRGNFPPRFSGLQFPNYSSELNVNALELDDSALYLCASSKTGGAGYEQYFGPGTRLTVT.

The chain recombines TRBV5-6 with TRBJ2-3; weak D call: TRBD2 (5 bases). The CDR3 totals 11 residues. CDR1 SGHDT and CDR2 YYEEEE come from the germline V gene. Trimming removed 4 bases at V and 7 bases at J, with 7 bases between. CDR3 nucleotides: TGTGCCAGCAGCATCGGGAATACGCAGTATTTT. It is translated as CASSIGNTQYF.

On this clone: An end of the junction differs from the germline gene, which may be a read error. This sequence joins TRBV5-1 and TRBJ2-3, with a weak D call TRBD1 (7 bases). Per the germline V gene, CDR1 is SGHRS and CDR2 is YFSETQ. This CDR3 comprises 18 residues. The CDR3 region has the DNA TGTGCCAGCGACAGCACATCGAACTCTCAGGGGGGCCCAGATACGCAGTATTTT. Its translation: CASDSTSNSQGGPDTQYF.

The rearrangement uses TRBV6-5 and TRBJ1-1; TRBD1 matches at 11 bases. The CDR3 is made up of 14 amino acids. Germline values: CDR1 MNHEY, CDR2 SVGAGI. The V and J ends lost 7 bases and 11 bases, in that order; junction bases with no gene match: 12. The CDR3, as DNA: TGTGCCAGCAAAATAGGGACAGGGGGTAGAAGGGCTTTCTTT. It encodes CASKIGTGGRRAFF.

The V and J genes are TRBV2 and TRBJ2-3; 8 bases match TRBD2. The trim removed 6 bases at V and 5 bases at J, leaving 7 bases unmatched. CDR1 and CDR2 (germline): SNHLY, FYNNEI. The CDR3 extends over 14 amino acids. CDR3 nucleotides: TGTGCCAGCAGCCACGGACTAGCAAGAGATACGCAGTATTTT. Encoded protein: CASSHGLARDTQYF.

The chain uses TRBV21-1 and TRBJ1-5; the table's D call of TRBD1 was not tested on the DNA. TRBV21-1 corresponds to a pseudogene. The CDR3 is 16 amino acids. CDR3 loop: CATRGQLTRRSQPQHF. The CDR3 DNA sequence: TGTGCCACAAGAGGACAGTTAACCCGCCGCAGTCAGCCCCAGCATTTT.

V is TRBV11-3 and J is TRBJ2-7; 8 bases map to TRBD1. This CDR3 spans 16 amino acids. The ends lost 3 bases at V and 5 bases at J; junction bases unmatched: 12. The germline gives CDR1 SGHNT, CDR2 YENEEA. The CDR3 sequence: CASSLGFGQGTDEQYF. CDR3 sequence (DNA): TGTGCCAGCAGCTTGGGATTTGGACAGGGAACGGACGAGCAGTACTTC. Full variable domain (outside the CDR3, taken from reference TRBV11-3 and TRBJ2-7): EAGVVQSPRYKIIEKKQPVAFWCNPISGHNTLYWYLQNLGQGPELLIRYENEEAVDDSQLPKDRFSAERLKGVDSTLKIQPAELGDSAVYLCASSLGFGQGTDEQYFGPGTRLTVT.

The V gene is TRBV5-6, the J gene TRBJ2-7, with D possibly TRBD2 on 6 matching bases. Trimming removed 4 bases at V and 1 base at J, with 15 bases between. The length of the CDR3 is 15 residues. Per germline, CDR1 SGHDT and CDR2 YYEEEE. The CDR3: CASSPPIADSYEQYF. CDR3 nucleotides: TGTGCCAGCAGCCCCCCTATAGCGGATTCCTACGAGCAGTACTTC.

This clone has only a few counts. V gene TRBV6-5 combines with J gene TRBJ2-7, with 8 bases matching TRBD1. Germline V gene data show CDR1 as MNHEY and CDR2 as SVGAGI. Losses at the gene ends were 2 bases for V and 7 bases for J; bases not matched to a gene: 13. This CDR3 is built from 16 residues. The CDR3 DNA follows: TGTGCCAGCAGTTACAGTTCCTCAGGGGGCGCATGGGAGCAGTACTTC. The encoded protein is CASSYSSSGGAWEQYF.

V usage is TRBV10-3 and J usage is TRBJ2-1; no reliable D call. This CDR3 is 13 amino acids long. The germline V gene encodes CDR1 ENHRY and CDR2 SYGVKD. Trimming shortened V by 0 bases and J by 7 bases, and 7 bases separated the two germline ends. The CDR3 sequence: CAISESPANEQFF. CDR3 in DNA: TGTGCCATCAGTGAGTCTCCCGCGAATGAGCAGTTCTTC.

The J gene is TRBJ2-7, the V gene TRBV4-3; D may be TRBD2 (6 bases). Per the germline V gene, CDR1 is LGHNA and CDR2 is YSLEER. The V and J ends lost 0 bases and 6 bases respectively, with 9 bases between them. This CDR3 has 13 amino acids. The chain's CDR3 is CASSQDVGGEQYF. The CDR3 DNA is TGCGCCAGCAGCCAAGATGTGGGAGGCGAGCAGTACTTC.

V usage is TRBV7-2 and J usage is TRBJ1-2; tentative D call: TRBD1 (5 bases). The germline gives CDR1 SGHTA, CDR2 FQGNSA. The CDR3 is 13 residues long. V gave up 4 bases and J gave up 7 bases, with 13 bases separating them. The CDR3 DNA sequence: TGTGCCAGCAGCTCCCCTCAGGGATGTGGCTACACCTTC. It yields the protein CASSSPQGCGYTF.

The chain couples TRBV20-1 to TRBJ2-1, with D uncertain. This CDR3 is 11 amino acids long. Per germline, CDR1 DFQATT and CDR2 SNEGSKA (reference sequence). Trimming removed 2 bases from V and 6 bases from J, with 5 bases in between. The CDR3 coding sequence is TGCAGTGCTAGATTAATCAATGAGCAGTTCTTC. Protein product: CSARLINEQFF.

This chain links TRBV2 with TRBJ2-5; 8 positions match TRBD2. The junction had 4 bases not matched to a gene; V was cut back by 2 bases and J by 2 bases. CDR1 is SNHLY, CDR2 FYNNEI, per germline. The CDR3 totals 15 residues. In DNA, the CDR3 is TGTGCCAGCAGTGAATTGGCGGGGGGACAAGAGACCCAGTACTTC. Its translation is CASSELAGGQETQYF.